Following are 18 T cell receptor beta chains from one sample sequenced in a study of follicular helper T cells after annual influenza vaccination. Regarding time point: 2015-2016 season, pre-vaccination. The assay was immunoSEQ multiplex PCR, and TCRdb's table has in-frame clones only and misses some. The sample gives under 9,500 clones, around 90% of which show up once; 0.47% is in the top ten. The specimen was CXCR5+ CD38- circulating T follicular helper cells from blood, collected on the day of influenza vaccination. Subset indicated: circulating Tfh, non-naive CD4+CXCR5+PD-1+ (ICOS+CD38+ or ICOS-CD38-). These TCRs come from an adult who received the influenza vaccine.

The CDR3: CATSRDGGTGSGYTF. The CDR3 bases are TGTGCCACCAGCAGAGATGGGGGGACAGGGTCTGGCTACACCTTC. This rearrangement joins TRBV15 to TRBJ1-2; the match to TRBD1 covers 9 bases. J gave up 7 bases and V 0 bases, and 6 bases lay outside the gene matches. Looked up from germline, CDR1 is LNHNV and CDR2 is YYDKDF (reference sequence). The CDR3 sequence is 15 residues long.

The chain uses TRBV11-2 and TRBJ2-3; TRBD2 matches at 7 bases. The CDR3 totals 17 residues. Germline CDR1 reads SGHAT; CDR2 reads FQNNGV. With 5 bases clipped from V and 2 bases from J, the junction kept 13 bases outside the gene matches. CDR3 protein: CASSKRVLAVFTDTQYF. The CDR3, as DNA: TGTGCCAGCAGCAAAAGGGTGCTAGCGGTCTTCACAGATACGCAGTATTTT.

Only one count was recorded for this clone. DNA of the CDR3: TGTGCCAGCAGTGAGGGAGGGACCTCTGGGGCCAACGTCCTGACTTTC. Its protein is CASSEGGTSGANVLTF. The chain employs TRBV6-1 and TRBJ2-6; TRBD2 matches 7 bases. Germline CDR1 reads MNHNS; CDR2 reads SASEGT. The CDR3 length is 16 residues. The V segment lost 3 bases and the J segment 0 bases; nucleotides outside the gene matches: 2.

The V call is TRBV6-5, the J call TRBJ1-5; D not resolved. V lost 2 bases and J lost 5, with 7 bases in between. The CDR3 is 13 amino acids. CDR1 and CDR2 (germline): MNHEY, SVGAGI. The DNA of the CDR3 is TGTGCCAGCAGTTACCGGCTCTATCAGCCCCAGCATTTT. It specifies CASSYRLYQPQHF.

V is TRBV18 and J is TRBJ1-3, with TRBD1 matching 11 bases. Germline V CDR1 and CDR2: KGHSH, LQKENI. The CDR3 has 15 residues. J lost 2 bases, V lost 6 bases, and 3 bases had no gene match. In DNA form, the CDR3 reads TGTGCCAGCTCCGGACAGGGGGCAGCTGGAAACACCATATATTTT. Protein product: CASSGQGAAGNTIYF.

This rearrangement joins TRBV5-5 to TRBJ1-4, with D tentatively TRBD1 (5 bases). The CDR3 runs 16 residues. Germline CDR1 SGHKS, CDR2 YYEKEE (reference sequence). The V end was cut by 1 base, the J end by 1 base, with 11 bases between. CDR3: CASSLIGTITNEKLFF. For the CDR3, the DNA is TGTGCCAGCAGCTTGATCGGGACCATAACTAATGAAAAACTGTTTTTT. The whole variable domain, filled in from reference TRBV5-5 and TRBJ1-4, reads DAGVTQSPTHLIKTRGQQVTLRCSPISGHKSVSWYQQVLGQGPQFIFQYYEKEERGRGNFPDRFSARQFPNYSSELNVNALLLGDSALYLCASSLIGTITNEKLFFGSGTQLSVL.

V usage is TRBV14 and J usage is TRBJ2-6; perhaps TRBD2 as D (5 bases). The V gene's germline CDR1 is SGHDN and CDR2 FVKESK. Trimming removed 1 base from V and 4 bases from J, with 11 bases in between. The CDR3 has 16 residues. The CDR3 coding sequence is TGTGCCAGCAGCCAAGTACGGGGAACGGGGGCCAACGTCCTGACTTTC. This encodes CASSQVRGTGANVLTF. Combining the CDR3 with reference TRBV14 and TRBJ2-6 gives the whole variable domain EAGVTQFPSHSVIEKGQTVTLRCDPISGHDNLYWYRRVMGKEIKFLLHFVKESKQDESGMPNNRFLAERTGGTYSTLKVQPAELEDSGVYFCASSQVRGTGANVLTFGAGSRLTVL.

The J gene is TRBJ1-1, the V gene TRBV2; TRBD1 is a possible D gene (5 bases). V was cut by 5 bases and J by 1 base, with 8 bases left in between. This CDR3 is 13 amino acids long. Germline CDR1 SNHLY, CDR2 FYNNEI. The CDR3 nucleotides read TGTGCCAGCAGTAAAGGGGAGAACACTGAAGCTTTCTTT. This translates into CASSKGENTEAFF.

The V gene is TRBV7-2, the J gene TRBJ1-2, with D perhaps matching TRBD1 (5 bases). This CDR3 comprises 15 residues. Germline CDR1 SGHTA, CDR2 FQGNSA. V was clipped by 0 bases and J by 1 base, with 9 bases between them. CDR3 in DNA: TGTGCCAGCAGCTTAGCGCTGCAGGGTAACTATGGCTACACCTTC. This codes for CASSLALQGNYGYTF.

V is TRBV6-6 and J is TRBJ1-1; tentative D call: TRBD1 (6 bases). The CDR3 totals 15 residues. Trimming removed 4 bases at V and 4 bases at J, with 16 bases between. Germline V gene data show CDR1 as MNHNY and CDR2 as SVGAGI (reference sequence). CDR3 region: CASSSGGGWSTEAFF. CDR3 nucleotides: TGTGCCAGCAGTTCCGGAGGGGGATGGAGCACTGAAGCTTTCTTT.

The genes are TRBV5-5 and TRBJ1-2; TRBD1 aligns across 9 bases. Trimming at V came to 3 bases and at J to 4 bases, leaving 4 bases not matched to a gene. CDR3 length: 14 residues. CDR1 is SGHKS and CDR2 is YYEKEE in the germline V gene (reference sequence). DNA for the CDR3: TGTGCCAGCAGCTCTGACAGGGGGAGCTATGGCTACACCTTC. It is translated as CASSSDRGSYGYTF.

This clone occurred once. This sequence joins TRBV6-5 and TRBJ1-1; no clear D. The CDR3 covers 11 residues. CDR1 and CDR2 from the germline V gene are MNHEY and SVGAGI. Deletions cut 0 bases from V and 11 bases from J, with 7 bases between. The CDR3, as DNA: TGTGCCAGCAGTTACTCGGGTCTGGCTTTCTTT. Protein: CASSYSGLAFF.

The rearrangement joins TRBV9 to TRBJ1-2, with 9 bases fitting TRBD1. This CDR3 is 14 amino acids long. V lost 4 bases to trimming and J lost 7 bases; unmatched junction nucleotides: 8. The germline V gene has CDR1 SGDLS and CDR2 YYNGEE. In DNA, the CDR3 is TGTGCCAGCAGCTTAGACAGGGGGACCGGTGGCTACACCTTC. Amino acid sequence: CASSLDRGTGGYTF.

The chain employs TRBV7-9 and TRBJ1-1, with a tentative D call TRBD1 (5 bases). The CDR3 length is 17 residues. Looked up from germline, CDR1 is SEHNR and CDR2 is FQNEAQ (reference sequence). Deletions cut 6 bases from V and 3 bases from J, with 23 bases between. The CDR3 sequence: CASSFSGAGWPDTEAFF. For the CDR3, the DNA is TGTGCCAGCAGTTTCAGCGGGGCAGGGTGGCCGGACACTGAAGCTTTCTTT. Complete variable domain (other parts from reference TRBV7-9 and TRBJ1-1): DTGVSQNPRHKITKRGQNVTFRCDPISEHNRLYWYRQTLGQGPEFLTYFQNEAQLEKSRLLSDRFSAERPKGSFSTLEIQRTEQGDSAMYLCASSFSGAGWPDTEAFFGQGTRLTVV.

This chain uses TRBV5-5 with TRBJ1-5; no clear D. Germline loops: CDR1 SGHKS, CDR2 YYEKEE (reference sequence). This CDR3 spans 14 amino acids. Between the trimmed V and J ends, which lost 4 bases and 5 bases, there was a span of 13 bases. The CDR3 coding sequence is TGTGCCAGCAGCCCGTCCATGGGATATCAGCCCCAGCATTTT. As protein: CASSPSMGYQPQHF.

V and J are TRBV6-1 and TRBJ1-2; a possible D gene is TRBD1 (6 bases). Trimming shortened V by 6 bases and J by 6 bases, and 20 bases separated the two germline ends. CDR1 and CDR2 (germline): MNHNS, SASEGT. The CDR3 spans 15 residues. As DNA, the CDR3 is TGTGCCAGCAGCGTGAACAGGGATACGTGGAATGGCTACACCTTC. Translating gives CASSVNRDTWNGYTF.

The J gene is TRBJ1-1, the V gene TRBV19, with TRBD1 identical over 7 bases. Germline CDR1 LNHDA, CDR2 SQIVND (reference sequence). V shed 7 bases, J shed 3 bases, and the junction held 11 bases outside the gene matches. The length of the CDR3 is 15 residues. The CDR3 bases are TGTGCCAGTATCTCTACGACAGGGCGAGACACTGAAGCTTTCTTT. Translating it yields CASISTTGRDTEAFF.

This sequence joins TRBV6-5 and TRBJ2-7; D is possibly TRBD1 (6 bases). This CDR3 contains 13 residues. V dropped 5 bases and J dropped 5 bases, with 13 bases sitting between them. The germline V gene has CDR1 MNHEY and CDR2 SVGAGI. The CDR3 is CASSRPTGNEQYF. CDR3 DNA: TGTGCCAGCAGTCGCCCTACAGGGAACGAGCAGTACTTC.